A single sample gave rise to the 8 T cell receptor beta chains below, sequenced in a study of regulatory T cells in long-lasting Graves disease. TCR beta libraries were built with iRepertoire HTBI primers and Arm-PCR of CDR3 regions. TCRdb passed the multiplex PCR reads through MiXCR, listing each CDR3 protein once. The data hold around 400,000 distinct CDR3 sequences, with 23% observed a single time. Time point: persistent/refractory GD, antithyroid drugs over 5 years with positive TRAb. The authors made the TCR library using RNA they extracted from PBMCs. This material consisted of peripheral blood mononuclear cells (PBMCs), taken when the disease was refractory, from a patient treated with antithyroid drugs. Receptor source: a female donor with Graves disease.

This clonotype was seen ten or more times. The genes are TRBV5-1 and TRBJ1-2, with D maybe TRBD1 (6 bases). Germline loops: CDR1 SGHRS, CDR2 YFSETQ. The V and J ends lost 6 bases and 2 bases respectively, with 8 bases between them. The CDR3 has 12 residues. The CDR3, as DNA: TGCGCCAGCAAAGGGGGAAACTATGGCTACACCTTC. It yields the protein CASKGGNYGYTF.

The rearrangement joins TRBV29-1 to TRBJ2-3; D perhaps matches TRBD2 (6 bases). The CDR3 runs to 15 residues. Looked up from germline, CDR1 is SQVTM and CDR2 is ANQGSEA. Trimming removed 8 bases from V and 1 base from J, with 19 bases in between. CDR3 residues: CSTRGDKRGTDTQYF. The CDR3 DNA reads as TGCAGCACAAGAGGCGACAAGCGGGGCACAGATACGCAGTATTTT.

In its sample, this clonotype was seen many times. J is TRBJ2-5 and V is TRBV28; D might be TRBD1 (5 bases). CDR1 MDHEN and CDR2 SYDVKM come from the germline V gene. Trimming took off 8 bases at V and 5 bases at J, with 15 bases between the two ends. The CDR3 length is 13 residues. The CDR3 nucleotides read TGTGCCAGCCTCGCCACAGGTCGGGAGACCCAGTACTTC. This codes for CASLATGRETQYF.

The CDR3 loop reads CASSVTSGRKEGSEQFF. CDR3 DNA sequence: TGTGCCAGCAGCGTGACTAGCGGGAGAAAAGAGGGGAGTGAGCAGTTCTTC. The rearrangement joins TRBV7-2 to TRBJ2-1, with TRBD2 matching 12 bases. The germline gives CDR1 SGHTA, CDR2 FQGNSA. This CDR3 spans 17 amino acids. With V trimmed by 5 bases and J by 9 bases, 14 bases remained unmatched.

The genes are TRBV5-6 and TRBJ2-7, with D possibly being TRBD2 (6 bases). Germline CDR1 is SGHDT and CDR2 is YYEEEE. V lost 5 bases and J 3 bases, leaving 18 bases between the germline ends. CDR3 size: 15 residues. The chain's CDR3 is CASSDISGSFYEQYF. CDR3 nucleotides: TGTGCCAGCAGTGACATCTCCGGGAGTTTCTACGAGCAGTACTTC.

This chain joins TRBV19 and TRBJ1-2; TRBD1 aligns across 12 bases. Germline CDR1 LNHDA, CDR2 SQIVND (reference sequence). This CDR3 spans 17 amino acids. With 6 bases clipped from V and 5 bases from J, the junction kept 13 bases outside the gene matches. The CDR3 DNA reads as TGTGCCAGTAGCTCCGGGACAGGGGGCATCCCATGGTATGGCTACACCTTC. The encoded protein is CASSSGTGGIPWYGYTF.

Many counts were recorded for this clonotype. This chain connects TRBV20-1 to TRBJ2-5, with TRBD2 as a possible D gene (7 bases). Germline-derived CDR1 and CDR2 are DFQATT and SNEGSKA (reference sequence). Trimming left V 7 bases short and J 3 bases short, with 18 bases between. The CDR3 is made up of 14 amino acids. DNA of the CDR3: TGCAGTGTCCCGAGGGGGGGGCTAGAAGAGACCCAGTACTTC. Protein: CSVPRGGLEETQYF.

This chain uses TRBV2 with TRBJ2-2, with D unclear. Germline assignment: CDR1 SNHLY and CDR2 FYNNEI. The CDR3 loop spans 12 amino acids. Trimming stripped 4 bases from V and 5 bases from J, with 5 bases between. CDR3 protein: CASSVRTGELFF. CDR3 DNA: TGTGCCAGCAGTGTTAGAACCGGGGAGCTGTTTTTT.